Listed here are 9 T cell receptor beta chains from one sample, sequenced in a study of shared clonotypes between healthy human individuals. Positive CCR7 selection of CD45RO-negative cells yielded the naive CD8 cells, and terminally differentiated effector memory CD45RA+ cells were excluded. The protocol was immunoSEQ multiplex PCR, while the TCRdb copy is restricted to in-frame clones and leaves out a portion. Here the sample spans millions of clones, approximately 94% being singletons. The sequencing sample was made of naive CD8+ T cells from PBMCs. The receptors derive from a man younger than 35 in good health. Some clones in this sample may be carry-over from other donors' samples.

The chain couples TRBV9 to TRBJ2-3, with 10 bases aligning to TRBD1. V dropped 2 bases and J dropped 5; count of bases not matched to a gene: 8. CDR1 is SGDLS, CDR2 YYNGEE, per germline. CDR3 length: 16 amino acids. In DNA, the CDR3 is TGTGCCAGCAGCGTGGGCTGGGGACAGGGGCAAGATACGCAGTATTTT. It specifies CASSVGWGQGQDTQYF.

The rearrangement links TRBV9 to TRBJ2-2; D could derive from TRBD1 or TRBD2 (5 bases each). Germline lookup yields CDR1 SGDLS and CDR2 YYNGEE. The CDR3 sequence is 15 residues long. V lost 5 bases, J lost 0 bases, and 11 bases lay in between. CDR3 amino acids: CASRSGTSNTGELFF. CDR3 in DNA: TGTGCCAGCAGGTCAGGGACCTCGAACACCGGGGAGCTGTTTTTT.

As regards this clone: Other DNA sequences in the same sample also yield this CDR3. The V and J genes are TRBV7-2 and TRBJ1-3, with TRBD1 as a possible D gene (5 bases). The CDR3 covers 14 residues. V was pared by 2 bases and J by 3 bases, with 8 bases between. The germline gives CDR1 SGHTA, CDR2 FQGNSA. CDR3 sequence reads: CASSLRGSGNTIYF. CDR3 DNA: TGTGCCAGCAGCTTACGGGGGAGTGGAAACACCATATATTTT.

The chain combines TRBV28 with TRBJ1-5; a weak D match, TRBD1 (6 bases). CDR3 length: 12 residues. V was shortened by 10 bases and J by 1 base, with 8 bases between the two germline ends. The V gene's germline CDR1 is MDHEN and CDR2 SYDVKM. CDR3 residues: CAMGASNQPQHF. The CDR3 region has the DNA TGTGCCATGGGGGCGAGCAATCAGCCCCAGCATTTT.

A word on this clone: The same CDR3 can be traced to other DNA sequences in this sample. The chain has TRBV2 and TRBJ2-7; a possible D gene is TRBD2 (7 bases). The CDR3 has 15 residues. Trimming took 6 bases from V and 5 from J, leaving 20 bases between them. Germline V gene lookup returns CDR1 SNHLY and CDR2 FYNNEI. CDR3 amino acids: CASRPREGGLNEQYF. The CDR3 DNA reads as TGTGCCAGCAGGCCGAGGGAGGGGGGCCTGAACGAGCAGTACTTC.

The chain employs TRBV19 and TRBJ1-4; tentatively, D is TRBD1 (5 bases). The germline V and J ends were trimmed by 7 bases and 3 bases, with 9 bases remaining between them. CDR3 length: 13 amino acids. The germline V gene encodes CDR1 LNHDA and CDR2 SQIVND (reference sequence). This CDR3 is CASKEGPNEKLFF. In DNA form, the CDR3 reads TGTGCCAGTAAGGAGGGACCTAATGAAAAACTGTTTTTT.

This chain links TRBV28 with TRBJ2-1, with 13 bases aligning to TRBD2. V lost 6 bases to trimming and J lost 1 base; unmatched junction nucleotides: 12. This CDR3 has 19 amino acids. Germline V gene data show CDR1 as MDHEN and CDR2 as SYDVKM. CDR3 DNA sequence: TGTGCCAGCAGCACCAAACTAGCGGGAGGGCCCCCGTCCTACAATGAGCAGTTCTTC. Its protein is CASSTKLAGGPPSYNEQFF.

The rearrangement joins TRBV13 to TRBJ2-1; D perhaps matches TRBD2 (6 bases). The germline V and J ends were trimmed by 7 bases and 3 bases, with 13 bases remaining between them. This CDR3 spans 14 amino acids. CDR1 PRHDT and CDR2 FYEKMQ come from the germline V gene (reference sequence). CDR3 coding DNA: TGTGCCAGCATCCGGAGCGGGTTCTACAATGAGCAGTTCTTC. It is translated as CASIRSGFYNEQFF.

The chain employs TRBV28 and TRBJ1-2; the D gene is possibly TRBD1 (5 bases). The CDR3 is made up of 16 amino acids. V lost 3 bases to trimming and J lost 3 bases, with 17 bases between them. Germline V CDR1 and CDR2: MDHEN, SYDVKM. CDR3 residues: CASSLEAPGTDYGYTF. The CDR3 DNA follows: TGTGCCAGCAGTTTGGAGGCCCCCGGGACCGACTATGGCTACACCTTC.